The rows below give T cell receptor beta chains drawn from one sample of a study of cytomegalovirus exposure and HLA in healthy donors. Assay: immunoSEQ multiplex PCR; the TCRdb copy retains only in-frame clones and omits some. Of about 330,000 clones detected, roughly 89% appear once; the ten largest clones hold 0.65% to 0.85%. Material: PBMCs. These receptors were taken from a young woman in good health and CMV-seronegative. The CDR3 runs from the conserved cysteine through the conserved F or W. Each record gives: D gene, J gene, clone size, V gene, CDR3 DNA, CDR3 protein. D genes are given only for firm matches. Where a row states a size, it is once, few, many or the class of an expanded clone; other rows omit it.

D gene: .
J gene: TRBJ2-1
clone size: .
V gene: TRBV7-2
CDR3 DNA: .
CDR3 protein: CASSLVASGSPEFF

D gene: TRBD2
J gene: TRBJ2-1
clone size: .
V gene: TRBV7-2
CDR3 DNA: TGTGCCAGCAGCCGGAGGACTAGCTCCCTACTTGGGAATGAGCAGTTCTTC
CDR3 protein: CASSRRTSSLLGNEQFF

D gene: .
J gene: TRBJ1-2
clone size: .
V gene: TRBV19
CDR3 DNA: TGTGCCAGCTCACCAGCGGACCAAGGGTATGGCTACACCTTC
CDR3 protein: CASSPADQGYGYTF

D gene: TRBD1
J gene: TRBJ2-7
clone size: .
V gene: TRBV6-6
CDR3 DNA: TGTGCCAGCAGATCGGGGACAGGGCTCAACTACGAGCAGTACTTC
CDR3 protein: CASRSGTGLNYEQYF

D gene: .
J gene: TRBJ1-2
clone size: .
V gene: TRBV5-4
CDR3 DNA: TGTGCCAGCAGCTTGGTTGAAGGGGGTTCTAGTGGCTACACCTTC
CDR3 protein: CASSLVEGGSSGYTF

D gene: TRBD2
J gene: TRBJ2-3
clone size: .
V gene: TRBV7-8
CDR3 DNA: TGTGCCAGCAGCTTAGAGACTAGCGGGAGCTGGACAGATACGCAGTATTTT
CDR3 protein: CASSLETSGSWTDTQYF

D gene: .
J gene: TRBJ2-3
clone size: .
V gene: TRBV6-5
CDR3 DNA: TGTGCCAGCAGGTGGCAGGGTGGGGATACGCAGTATTTT
CDR3 protein: CASRWQGGDTQYF

D gene: TRBD1
J gene: TRBJ1-1
clone size: .
V gene: TRBV7-9
CDR3 DNA: TGTGCCAGCAGCCGCTCGGACAGGGTGGCCACTGAAGCTTTCTTT
CDR3 protein: CASSRSDRVATEAFF

D gene: .
J gene: TRBJ2-2
clone size: .
V gene: TRBV5-1
CDR3 DNA: TGCGCCAGCAGCCGGAAAGCGGGACACGAAAACACCGGGGAGCTGTTTTTT
CDR3 protein: CASSRKAGHENTGELFF

D gene: .
J gene: TRBJ2-1
clone size: .
V gene: TRBV28
CDR3 DNA: TGTGCCAGCAGTGGGTCACAAGGACAGACCTACAATGAGCAGTTCTTC
CDR3 protein: CASSGSQGQTYNEQFF

D gene: .
J gene: TRBJ2-3
clone size: .
V gene: TRBV29-1
CDR3 DNA: TGCAGCGTTCCAGCGGCTCACACAGATACGCAGTATTTT
CDR3 protein: CSVPAAHTDTQYF

D gene: .
J gene: TRBJ1-5
clone size: .
V gene: TRBV7-2
CDR3 DNA: TGTGCCAGCAGCTTAGCCCCGACAGTCAATCAGCCCCAGCATTTT
CDR3 protein: CASSLAPTVNQPQHF

D gene: .
J gene: TRBJ2-5
clone size: .
V gene: TRBV6-5
CDR3 DNA: TGTGCCAGCAGTTACTCCCTTGTCGAGTCCCAAGAGACCCAGTACTTC
CDR3 protein: CASSYSLVESQETQYF

D gene: TRBD1
J gene: TRBJ2-1
clone size: .
V gene: TRBV11-1
CDR3 DNA: TGTGCCAGCAGTCCAGGGGGACAGGGTCGCTACAATGAGCAGTTCTTC
CDR3 protein: CASSPGGQGRYNEQFF

D gene: TRBD2
J gene: TRBJ2-3
clone size: .
V gene: TRBV28
CDR3 DNA: TGTGCCAGCACCCCGGGACTAGCGGCCCTCGATACGCAGTATTTT
CDR3 protein: CASTPGLAALDTQYF

D gene: TRBD2
J gene: TRBJ2-7
clone size: .
V gene: TRBV5-1
CDR3 DNA: TGCGCCAGCAGCTTGACTAGCGGGAGAAGTGCCTACGAGCAGTACTTC
CDR3 protein: CASSLTSGRSAYEQYF

D gene: TRBD2
J gene: TRBJ2-5
clone size: .
V gene: TRBV27
CDR3 DNA: TGTGCCAGCAGTAAACCGGGACTAGCGGGACATCCCCCGATAATAAAACAGTACCAAGAGACCCAGTACTTC
CDR3 protein: CASSKPGLAGHPPIIKQYQETQYF

D gene: TRBD1
J gene: TRBJ2-1
clone size: .
V gene: TRBV4-3
CDR3 DNA: TGCGCCAGCAGCCAAGGGCAGGGGGCCTACAATGAGCAGTTCTTC
CDR3 protein: CASSQGQGAYNEQFF

D gene: TRBD2
J gene: TRBJ2-1
clone size: .
V gene: TRBV19
CDR3 DNA: TGTGCCAGTAGTATATTCCCGGGGGGACTAGCGGGATTAAATGAGCAGTTCTTC
CDR3 protein: CASSIFPGGLAGLNEQFF

D gene: .
J gene: TRBJ2-1
clone size: many
V gene: TRBV5-4
CDR3 DNA: TGTGCCAGCAGCCCGGAAGGCGGGATAACCTACAATGAGCAGTTCTTC
CDR3 protein: CASSPEGGITYNEQFF

D gene: TRBD1
J gene: TRBJ1-2
clone size: .
V gene: TRBV27
CDR3 DNA: TGTGCCAGCAGTCCTGCCGGGACAGTATACTATGGCTACACCTTC
CDR3 protein: CASSPAGTVYYGYTF

D gene: .
J gene: TRBJ1-1
clone size: .
V gene: TRBV30
CDR3 DNA: TGTGCCTGGAGTGTACGAGTAGGGGTTAGTGTGGCTGAAGCTTTCTTT
CDR3 protein: CAWSVRVGVSVAEAFF

D gene: TRBD1
J gene: TRBJ2-7
clone size: .
V gene: TRBV7-9
CDR3 DNA: TGTGCCAGCAGCCCAGGACAGGGTACAAGCGAGCAGTACTTC
CDR3 protein: CASSPGQGTSEQYF

D gene: .
J gene: TRBJ2-5
clone size: .
V gene: TRBV9
CDR3 DNA: TGTGCCAGCAGCGTAGACAACTGGGCGACCCAGTACTTC
CDR3 protein: CASSVDNWATQYF

D gene: .
J gene: TRBJ2-7
clone size: .
V gene: TRBV9
CDR3 DNA: TGTGCCAGCAGCGTAGGCCCCCAGGGTTACGAGCAGTACTTC
CDR3 protein: CASSVGPQGYEQYF

D gene: TRBD2
J gene: TRBJ2-1
clone size: .
V gene: TRBV11-3
CDR3 DNA: TGTGCCAGCAGCAAAAGGACTAGCGGCAATGAGCAGTTCTTC
CDR3 protein: CASSKRTSGNEQFF

D gene: .
J gene: TRBJ2-7
clone size: .
V gene: TRBV9
CDR3 DNA: TGTGCCAGCAGCCTTGAACAGGGATTCTACGAGCAGTACTTC
CDR3 protein: CASSLEQGFYEQYF

D gene: .
J gene: TRBJ1-2
clone size: .
V gene: TRBV6-5
CDR3 DNA: TGTGCCAGCAGTTACCAGCGGGGGCACGAGGACTATGGCTACACCTTC
CDR3 protein: CASSYQRGHEDYGYTF

D gene: .
J gene: TRBJ2-7
clone size: .
V gene: TRBV4-1
CDR3 DNA: TGCGCCAGCAGCCAAGCCTCTTCGCGGGGAGACTCCTACGAGCAGTACTTC
CDR3 protein: CASSQASSRGDSYEQYF

D gene: .
J gene: TRBJ2-1
clone size: .
V gene: TRBV5-1
CDR3 DNA: TGCGCCAGCAGCTTGGGGAGGCCTGAGCAGTTCTTC
CDR3 protein: CASSLGRPEQFF

D gene: TRBD1
J gene: TRBJ1-1
clone size: .
V gene: TRBV5-4
CDR3 DNA: TGTGCCAGCAGCGTGGACAGGGGTTACGCGAACACTGAAGCTTTCTTT
CDR3 protein: CASSVDRGYANTEAFF

D gene: TRBD1
J gene: TRBJ2-2
clone size: .
V gene: TRBV6-6
CDR3 DNA: TGTGCCAGCAGGATGAAAAGGGACAGAAACACCGGGGAGCTGTTTTTT
CDR3 protein: CASRMKRDRNTGELFF

D gene: .
J gene: TRBJ2-5
clone size: .
V gene: TRBV9
CDR3 DNA: TGTGCCAGCAGCCAGGGACTCCAAGAGACCCAGTACTTC
CDR3 protein: CASSQGLQETQYF

D gene: TRBD1
J gene: TRBJ2-7
clone size: once
V gene: TRBV7-9
CDR3 DNA: TGTGCCAGCAGCCTAATGGGACAGGTCCCCGAGCAGTACTTC
CDR3 protein: CASSLMGQVPEQYF

D gene: TRBD2
J gene: TRBJ2-7
clone size: .
V gene: TRBV18
CDR3 DNA: TGTGCCAGCTCACCACCGGGGCTAGCGGGCGCCTACGAGCAGTACTTC
CDR3 protein: CASSPPGLAGAYEQYF

D gene: .
J gene: TRBJ2-1
clone size: .
V gene: TRBV9
CDR3 DNA: TGTGCCAGCAGCGGGGCTAGCAATTACAATGAGCAGTTCTTC
CDR3 protein: CASSGASNYNEQFF

D gene: TRBD1
J gene: TRBJ1-1
clone size: .
V gene: TRBV10-3
CDR3 DNA: TGTGCCATCAGTGCCGGGACAGGGAACACTGAAGCTTTCTTT
CDR3 protein: CAISAGTGNTEAFF

D gene: TRBD1
J gene: TRBJ2-7
clone size: .
V gene: TRBV28
CDR3 DNA: TGTGCCAGCAGTTTCGGACAGGGGCACGATGACTTC
CDR3 protein: CASSFGQGHDDF

D gene: .
J gene: TRBJ2-2
clone size: .
V gene: TRBV7-6
CDR3 DNA: TGTGCCAGCAGCCCGACTCCGAACACCGGGGAGCTGTTTTTT
CDR3 protein: CASSPTPNTGELFF

D gene: TRBD1
J gene: TRBJ2-1
clone size: .
V gene: TRBV6-5
CDR3 DNA: TGTGCCAGCAGTTACCGGGACAGGGTCCATGAGCAGTTCTTC
CDR3 protein: CASSYRDRVHEQFF

D gene: .
J gene: TRBJ2-1
clone size: .
V gene: TRBV15
CDR3 DNA: TGTGCCACCAGCAGAGGAGGGACTCCAAACTCCTACAATGAGCAGTTCTTC
CDR3 protein: CATSRGGTPNSYNEQFF

D gene: TRBD2
J gene: TRBJ2-2
clone size: .
V gene: TRBV7-9
CDR3 DNA: TGTGCCAGCAGCCCTCAGACCCCGGGACTAGATTACGCCGGGGAGCTGTTTTTT
CDR3 protein: CASSPQTPGLDYAGELFF

D gene: TRBD1
J gene: TRBJ1-4
clone size: .
V gene: TRBV27
CDR3 DNA: TGTGCCAGCAGTTTATCGGGGACAGCCATAAAACTGTTTTTT
CDR3 protein: CASSLSGTAIKLFF

D gene: TRBD2
J gene: TRBJ2-3
clone size: .
V gene: TRBV6-1
CDR3 DNA: TGTGCCAGCACGGCGCTAGCGGGGAGCACAGATACGCAGTATTTT
CDR3 protein: CASTALAGSTDTQYF

D gene: TRBD2
J gene: TRBJ2-7
clone size: .
V gene: TRBV19
CDR3 DNA: TGTGCCAGTAGTGCCCATTCTTTGGTAGCGGGAGCCTACGAGCAGTACTTC
CDR3 protein: CASSAHSLVAGAYEQYF

D gene: .
J gene: TRBJ2-1
clone size: .
V gene: TRBV30
CDR3 DNA: TGTGCCTGGAGTACACCGGGCTCCTACAATGAGCAGTTCTTC
CDR3 protein: CAWSTPGSYNEQFF

D gene: TRBD1
J gene: TRBJ2-2
clone size: .
V gene: TRBV4-3
CDR3 DNA: TGCGCCAGCAGCCAAGGGTACAGGGGGCGCAACGGGGAGCTGTTTTTT
CDR3 protein: CASSQGYRGRNGELFF

D gene: TRBD2
J gene: TRBJ2-7
clone size: .
V gene: TRBV5-6
CDR3 DNA: TGTGCCAGCAGCGCCGGAGCGGGAGGGTGGTACGAGCAGTACTTC
CDR3 protein: CASSAGAGGWYEQYF

D gene: TRBD2
J gene: TRBJ2-7
clone size: .
V gene: TRBV5-1
CDR3 DNA: TGCGCCAGCAGCCCAGCTAGCGGGAGATACTACGAGCAGTACTTC
CDR3 protein: CASSPASGRYYEQYF

D gene: TRBD2
J gene: TRBJ2-5
clone size: .
V gene: TRBV5-1
CDR3 DNA: TGCGCCAGCAGCTTGGTAGCGGGAGGGCCAGAGACCCAGTACTTC
CDR3 protein: CASSLVAGGPETQYF

D gene: TRBD1
J gene: TRBJ2-3
clone size: .
V gene: TRBV9
CDR3 DNA: TGTGCCAGCAGCGCCCTTGAGACAGGGGGCAGGGCAGATACGCAGTATTTT
CDR3 protein: CASSALETGGRADTQYF

D gene: TRBD1
J gene: TRBJ2-5
clone size: .
V gene: TRBV14
CDR3 DNA: TGTGCCAGCAGCCCCCGTCCCGGGACAGGGATCCAAGAGACCCAGTACTTC
CDR3 protein: CASSPRPGTGIQETQYF